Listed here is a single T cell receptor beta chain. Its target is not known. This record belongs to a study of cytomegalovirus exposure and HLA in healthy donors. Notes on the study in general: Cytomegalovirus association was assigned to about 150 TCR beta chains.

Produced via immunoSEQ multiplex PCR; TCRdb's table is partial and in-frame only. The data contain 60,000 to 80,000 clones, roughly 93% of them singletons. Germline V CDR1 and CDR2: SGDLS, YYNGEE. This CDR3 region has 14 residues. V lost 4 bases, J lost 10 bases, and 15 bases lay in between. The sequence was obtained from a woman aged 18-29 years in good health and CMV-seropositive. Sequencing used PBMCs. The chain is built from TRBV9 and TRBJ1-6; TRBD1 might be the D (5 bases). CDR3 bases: TGTGCCAGCAGCCGCCGGGGGGAGGACTCACCCCTCCACTTT. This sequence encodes CASSRRGEDSPLHF. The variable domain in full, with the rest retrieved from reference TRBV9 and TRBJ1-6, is DSGVTQTPKHLITATGQRVTLRCSPRSGDLSVYWYQQSLDQGLQFLIQYYNGEERAKGNILERFSAQQFPDLHSELNLSSLELGDSALYFCASSRRGEDSPLHFGNGTRLTVT.